This entry lists 20 T cell receptor beta chains sequenced from one sample in a study of regulatory T cells in long-lasting Graves disease (dated by TCRdb to about 2021). Preparation of the library involved multiplex PCR. Sequencing relied on an Illumina HiSeq 4000. CDR3 regions were amplified by Arm-PCR with iRepertoire HTBI primers to construct TCR beta libraries. TCRdb's own reprocessing of the public reads used fastp at Q25 and MiXCR and kept productive beta chains. Each entry is one CDR3 protein sequence, shown with its most common DNA and genes. The sample table lists over 650,000 distinct CDR3 sequences, about 30% of them with a count of one. Jointly, the top ten make up about 42% of the sample. This specimen's time point label, interpreted: persistent/refractory GD, antithyroid drugs over 5 years with positive TRAb. RNA was extracted from PBMCs in TRIzol for both TCR sequencing and RNA sequencing.

Sequencing was performed on peripheral blood mononuclear cells (PBMCs), taken when the disease was refractory, from a patient treated with antithyroid drugs. The receptor set was obtained from a female donor with Graves disease.

The gene calls are TRBV19 and TRBJ1-5; D perhaps matches TRBD1 (6 bases). The V gene lost 4 bases and the J gene lost 0 bases, with 13 bases spanning the gap. Germline V gene data show CDR1 as LNHDA and CDR2 as SQIVND (reference sequence). CDR3 length equals 16 residues. CDR3 nucleotides: TGTGCCAGTAGTAAGAGAAGGGGGGATAGCAATCAGCCCCAGCATTTT. Its translation is CASSKRRGDSNQPQHF.

This clonotype has only a few counts. J is TRBJ1-1 and V is TRBV28; 9 nucleotides agree with TRBD1. The trim removed 7 bases at V and 0 bases at J, leaving 12 bases unmatched. Germline CDR1 MDHEN, CDR2 SYDVKM. The length of the CDR3 is 17 residues. The CDR3 DNA reads as TGTGCCAGCACCACAACAGGGGGCGGGGGCATGAACACTGAAGCTTTCTTT. Encoded protein: CASTTTGGGGMNTEAFF.

This clonotype was counted at least ten times. The genes are TRBV2 and TRBJ1-2; unclear D gene. The germline gives CDR1 SNHLY, CDR2 FYNNEI. CDR3 length: 14 amino acids. The germline V and J ends were trimmed by 4 bases and 4 bases, with 13 bases remaining between them. CDR3 amino acids: CASSAGNMVYGYTF. CDR3 coding DNA: TGTGCCAGCAGTGCCGGAAATATGGTCTATGGCTACACCTTC.

This clonotype was detected only a few times. This chain uses TRBV9 with TRBJ1-1, with a weak D call TRBD1 (5 bases). Trimming pared 4 bases from V and 3 bases from J, leaving 19 bases between. This CDR3 region has 16 residues. In germline, CDR1 is SGDLS, CDR2 YYNGEE. As DNA, the CDR3 is TGTGCCAGCAGCCCACGGACGGGCAGGGTTGACACTGAAGCTTTCTTT. It is translated as CASSPRTGRVDTEAFF.

This clonotype occurred a few times. V and J are TRBV6-2 or TRBV6-3 and TRBJ1-2; the D is unclear. The CDR3 runs to 13 residues. V was clipped by 4 bases and J by 8 bases, with 14 bases between them. Germline V CDR1 and CDR2: MNHEY, SVGEGT. The CDR3 DNA follows: TGTGCCAGCAGTTTCCCGGACGAGGGAGGCTACACCTTC. This encodes CASSFPDEGGYTF.

This clonotype was found a few times. The rearrangement uses TRBV7-9 and TRBJ2-5; D is perhaps TRBD1 or TRBD2 (5 bases each). The CDR3 loop spans 15 amino acids. V shed 6 bases and J shed 5 bases, with 19 bases lying between them. Germline V lookup: CDR1 SEHNR, CDR2 FQNEAQ (reference sequence). CDR3 coding DNA: TGTGCCAGCAGGAAGGACGGGGCGTTTGCGGAGACCCAGTACTTC. It is translated as CASRKDGAFAETQYF.

This clonotype was counted a few times. The rearrangement links TRBV20-1 to TRBJ2-5; D call uncertain. Germline CDR1 is DFQATT and CDR2 is SNEGSKA (reference sequence). The CDR3 contains 13 residues. The V gene lost 6 bases and the J gene lost 2 bases, with 13 bases spanning the gap. CDR3 in DNA: TGCAGTGCCCTCAAAAGTTCGCAAGAGACCCAGTACTTC. Translating it yields CSALKSSQETQYF.

J is TRBJ2-7 and V is TRBV3-1; D call uncertain. Trimming stripped 1 base from V and 3 bases from J, with 13 bases between. Germline-derived CDR1 and CDR2 are LGHDT and YNNKEL (reference sequence). The CDR3 length is 15 residues. This CDR3 is CASSQGNGRIYEQYF. CDR3 nucleotide sequence: TGTGCCAGCAGCCAAGGGAACGGACGGATCTACGAGCAGTACTTC.

The chain carries TRBV19 and TRBJ1-2; D is unresolved. V was trimmed by 0 bases and J by 2 bases, leaving 7 bases between them. This CDR3 has 14 residues. The germline gives CDR1 LNHDA, CDR2 SQIVND (reference sequence). CDR3 in DNA: TGTGCCAGTAGTATAGATCGGCGAAACTATGGCTACACCTTC. Protein sequence: CASSIDRRNYGYTF.

This chain connects TRBV7-9 to TRBJ1-5; 8 bases map to TRBD1. The V segment lost 1 base and the J segment 6 bases; nucleotides outside the gene matches: 2. The CDR3 loop spans 14 amino acids. Germline CDR1 reads SEHNR; CDR2 reads FQNEAQ (reference sequence). CDR3 bases: TGTGCCAGCAGCTTAGGGACAGGGCTTCAGCCCCAGCATTTT. Translating gives CASSLGTGLQPQHF.

This clonotype was detected a few times. CDR3 sequence: CASSDGPNDYEQYF. The CDR3 region has the DNA TGTGCCAGCAGTGACGGGCCCAATGACTACGAGCAGTACTTC. The V and J genes are TRBV2 and TRBJ2-7; D is undetermined. The CDR3 runs to 14 residues. The germline CDR1 and CDR2 sequences are SNHLY and FYNNEI. V lost 3 bases and J lost 3, with 12 bases in between.

Many counts were recorded for this clonotype. This chain connects TRBV6-2 or TRBV6-3 to TRBJ1-1; 7 nucleotides align to TRBD1. From germline, CDR1 is MNHEY and CDR2 SVGEGT. This CDR3 has 16 residues. Germline trimming cut 4 bases from V and 0 bases from J; bases unmatched to any gene: 8. The chain's CDR3 is CASSLKGGQVNTEAFF. The CDR3 region has the DNA TGTGCCAGCAGTTTAAAGGGAGGACAGGTGAACACTGAAGCTTTCTTT.

CDR3 nucleotide sequence: TGCGCCAGCAGCCCCCCCGCGGGACCTGGCTATGGCTACACCTTC. It specifies CASSPPAGPGYGYTF. The rearrangement uses TRBV4-1 and TRBJ1-2; D possibly corresponds to TRBD1 (5 bases). V was trimmed by 4 bases and J by 4 bases, leaving 16 bases between them. The CDR3 runs to 15 residues. Germline assignment: CDR1 MGHRA and CDR2 YSYEKL.

The rearrangement joins TRBV27 to TRBJ1-5, with TRBD1 as a possible D gene (6 bases). From germline, CDR1 is MNHEY and CDR2 SMNVEV (reference sequence). The CDR3 sequence is 14 residues long. V lost 6 bases to trimming and J lost 4 bases, with 13 bases between them. The CDR3 coding sequence is TGTGCCAGCAGCAACGACAGGTTGAATCAGCCCCAGCATTTT. Translation gives CASSNDRLNQPQHF.

The chain has TRBV11-1 and TRBJ1-1; 7 bases align to TRBD1. Germline V gene data show CDR1 as SGHAT and CDR2 as FQDESV (reference sequence). Trimming at V came to 2 bases and at J to 3 bases, leaving 6 bases not matched to a gene. CDR3 size: 15 residues. The DNA for the CDR3 is TGTGCCAGCAGCTTAACCCAGGGGGGGCACACTGAAGCTTTCTTT. Encoded protein: CASSLTQGGHTEAFF. The complete variable domain, with remaining parts taken from reference TRBV11-1 and TRBJ1-1, reads EAEVAQSPRYKITEKSQAVAFWCDPISGHATLYWYRQILGQGPELLVQFQDESVVDDSQLPKDRFSAERLKGVDSTLKIQPAELGDSAMYLCASSLTQGGHTEAFFGQGTRLTVV.

This clonotype was counted a few times. V gene TRBV24-1 combines with J gene TRBJ1-4; D not certain. Germline-derived CDR1 and CDR2 are KGHDR and SFDVKD. The V end was cut by 4 bases, the J end by 7 bases, with 12 bases between. The CDR3 loop spans 14 amino acids. The chain's CDR3 is CATSDPISGEKLFF. The DNA of the CDR3 is TGTGCCACCAGTGACCCGATAAGCGGTGAAAAACTGTTTTTT.

This chain uses TRBV5-1 with TRBJ2-2; unclear D gene. Germline V lookup: CDR1 SGHRS, CDR2 YFSETQ. Trimming stripped 8 bases from V and 2 bases from J, with 13 bases between. This CDR3 comprises 14 residues. This CDR3 reads CASKRQENTGELFF. The CDR3 nucleotides read TGCGCCAGTAAGCGTCAGGAAAACACCGGGGAGCTGTTTTTT. The variable domain in full, with the rest retrieved from reference TRBV5-1 and TRBJ2-2, is KAGVTQTPRYLIKTRGQQVTLSCSPISGHRSVSWYQQTPGQGLQFLFEYFSETQRNKGNFPGRFSGRQFSNSRSEMNVSTLELGDSALYLCASKRQENTGELFFGEGSRLTVL.

This clonotype has at least ten counts. The rearrangement joins TRBV18 to TRBJ2-5, with D unclear. CDR1 and CDR2 from the germline V gene are KGHSH and LQKENI. This CDR3 has 14 residues. Trimming took off 2 bases at V and 2 bases at J, with 9 bases between the two ends. The CDR3 bases are TGTGCCAGCTCACCAGGGCCTCGACAAGAGACCCAGTACTTC. This translates into CASSPGPRQETQYF.

This clonotype was found a few times. The V and J genes are TRBV6-2 or TRBV6-3 and TRBJ1-2, with 7 bases that match TRBD1. This CDR3 contains 14 residues. The J segment lost 7 bases and the V segment lost 6 bases, leaving 11 bases of the junction unmatched. Germline CDR1 and CDR2: MNHEY and SVGEGT. The CDR3: CASRPLTGEVGYTF. The CDR3 DNA reads as TGTGCCAGCAGACCCCTTACAGGGGAGGTTGGCTACACCTTC.

V usage is TRBV29-1 and J usage is TRBJ1-4, with 8 nucleotides matching TRBD1. CDR3 length: 15 residues. Germline values: CDR1 SQVTM, CDR2 ANQGSEA. V lost 3 bases and J lost 7; bases outside the gene matches: 10. The CDR3 here is CSVDLDQGAGEKLFF. The CDR3 nucleotides read TGCAGCGTTGACCTCGACCAGGGGGCAGGTGAAAAACTGTTTTTT.